A selection of T cell receptor beta chains follows, all from one sample in a study of T cells in Graves' hyperthyroidism and ophthalmopathy. From the multiplex PCR reads, TCRdb called clonotypes with MiXCR, one entry per CDR3 protein. The profile shows 190,000 or so distinct CDR3 sequences, approximately 16% of them singletons. Source material: blood. These receptors all come from a man aged 40-49 years with Graves' hyperthyroidism. The CDR3 runs from the conserved cysteine through the conserved F or W. The order of the fields is J gene, clone size, V gene, D gene, CDR3 DNA, CDR3 protein. D genes are given only for firm matches. Rows may omit the clone size; those that give it use once, few, many or a size class.

TRBJ2-1 NA TRBV7-9 NA TGTGCCAGCAGTTTCGCCGGGGGACGCAGTTACAATGAGCAGTTCTTC CASSFAGGRSYNEQFF
TRBJ2-3 many TRBV3-1 NA TGTGCCAGCAGCCAAGAAGGGGCTAGCACAGATACGCAGTATTTT CASSQEGASTDTQYF
TRBJ2-2 many TRBV28 NA TGTGCCAGCAGTTTTCTCAACACCGGGGAGCTGTTTTTT CASSFLNTGELFF
TRBJ2-7 NA TRBV10-3 NA TGTGCCATCAGTGATGGTGGGTTCTCCTACGAGCAGTACTTC CAISDGGFSYEQYF
TRBJ1-6 NA TRBV18 NA TGTGCCAGCTCACCCTGGACACCCGCGATGGATTCACCCCTCCACTTT CASSPWTPAMDSPLHF
TRBJ1-1 NA TRBV10-2 NA TGCGCCAGCACCCTGACCCGGACTGAAGCTTTCTTT CASTLTRTEAFF
TRBJ1-5 many TRBV15 NA TGTGCCACCAGCAGAAAGGGGGTGGGTCAGCCCCAGCATTTT CATSRKGVGQPQHF
TRBJ1-4 many TRBV28 NA TGTGCCAGCAGTTTTGCCGGCCAGGGTGAAAAACTGTTTTTT CASSFAGQGEKLFF
TRBJ2-3 NA TRBV7-9 TRBD2 TGTGCCAGCAGCTTAGCGGGAGGGCCCACAGATACGCAGTATTTT CASSLAGGPTDTQYF
TRBJ2-7 many TRBV24-1 NA TGTGCCACCAGTGATTACAGGGCGTCCGAGCAGTACTTC CATSDYRASEQYF
TRBJ2-4 many TRBV7-2 TRBD2 TGTGCCAGCAGCTTAGCGACAGCGGGGGCCTACTCGGGAAACATTCAGTACTTC CASSLATAGAYSGNIQYF
TRBJ2-6 many TRBV10-3 TRBD2 TGTGCCATCAGTGTTCTCCGACTAGCACTCTCTGGGGCCAACGTCCTGACTTTC CAISVLRLALSGANVLTF
TRBJ2-1 NA TRBV4-3 NA TGCGCCAGCAGCCAAGACTCGGTCTCCTACAATGAGCAGTTCTTC CASSQDSVSYNEQFF
TRBJ2-3 many TRBV12-5 NA TGTGCTAGTGGTCTTACATGGCAGGGAATAAGCACAGATACGCAGTATTTT CASGLTWQGISTDTQYF
TRBJ1-1 many TRBV3-1 TRBD1 TGTGCCAGCAGCGGATCAGGGGGTAACACTGAAGCTTTCTTT CASSGSGGNTEAFF
TRBJ1-1 many TRBV20-1 NA TGCAGTGCAAGACAGCTTATGAACACTGAAGCTTTCTTT CSARQLMNTEAFF
TRBJ2-5 NA TRBV19 NA TGTGCCAGTACTCGGAGAGGACAAGAGACCCAGTACTTC CASTRRGQETQYF
TRBJ2-1 NA TRBV6-1 NA TGTGCCAGCAGTACGCCCCGCAGGGTGAGCAATGAGCAGTTCTTC CASSTPRRVSNEQFF
TRBJ2-3 many TRBV6-2/TRBV6-3 NA TGTGCCAGCCTGAGGTCGGGGGGCCTAGATACGCAGTATTTT CASLRSGGLDTQYF
TRBJ2-2 many TRBV6-2/TRBV6-3 TRBD1 TGTGCCAGCAGTCTCCGGACAGGGCCTGTGTCCGGGGAGCTGTTTTTT CASSLRTGPVSGELFF
TRBJ2-7 NA TRBV7-3 NA TGTGCCAGCAGCTCGAACCCAGGGAGCTACGAGCAGTACTTC CASSSNPGSYEQYF
TRBJ2-5 NA TRBV24-1 NA TGTGCCACCAGTGCCCATGGGAAAGGGGGTCGGGAAGGAGAGACCCAGTACTTC CATSAHGKGGREGETQYF
TRBJ1-5 NA TRBV6-2/TRBV6-3 NA TGTGCCAGCAGTTACCCGCCAGGCGGCCAGCCCCAGCATTTT CASSYPPGGQPQHF
TRBJ1-1 many TRBV20-1 NA TGCAGTGCATCGGGACGACGGGACACTGAAGCTTTCTTT CSASGRRDTEAFF
TRBJ2-5 many TRBV10-3 NA TGTGCCATCAGTGACGGAGAAAGAACCCAGTACTTC CAISDGERTQYF
TRBJ2-3 many TRBV7-3 TRBD2 TGTGCCAGCACCTCGAACGGGGGGGATACGCAGTATTTT CASTSNGGDTQYF
TRBJ2-5 many TRBV20-1 NA TGCAGTGCTGACGGGACTACCCAGTACTTC CSADGTTQYF
TRBJ1-1 NA TRBV20-1 NA TGCAGTGCTAGTGCGGGGCTGTCGGGTGAAGCTTTCTTT CSASAGLSGEAFF
TRBJ1-2 many TRBV5-6 TRBD1 TGTGCCAGCAGATCCTGGGACAGGGGGCCCTATGGCTACACCTTC CASRSWDRGPYGYTF
TRBJ1-1 many TRBV7-9 TRBD1 TGTGCCAGCAGCTTAGGGGACAGGTCGGCCGAAGCTTTCTTT CASSLGDRSAEAFF
TRBJ2-2 many TRBV7-2 NA TGTGCCAGCAGCTCAATGACTATCAGCACCGGGGAGCTGTTTTTT CASSSMTISTGELFF
TRBJ2-1 NA TRBV9 TRBD1 TGTGCCAGCAGCGTCTTTTACGGGACAGGGGGCTACAGTGAGCAGTTCTTC CASSVFYGTGGYSEQFF
TRBJ2-1 NA TRBV5-1 TRBD2 TGCGCCAGCAGCTTTTTAGCGGGGGCACACAATGAGCAGTTCTTC CASSFLAGAHNEQFF
TRBJ2-3 NA TRBV11-2 TRBD2 TGTGCCAGCAGCCGGACTAGCGGGGTATATACGCAGTATTTT CASSRTSGVYTQYF
TRBJ1-4 many TRBV7-2 TRBD1 TGTGCCAGCAGCCCTGTTCAGACAGGGATTAATGAAAAACTGTTTTTT CASSPVQTGINEKLFF
TRBJ2-1 many TRBV20-1 TRBD1 TGCAGTGCTCTCCGTACAACAGGGGACCTTTGGGTGGATGAGCAGTTCTTC CSALRTTGDLWVDEQFF
TRBJ2-4 many TRBV6-1 TRBD2 TGTGCCAGCAGTTCCCCCGGGAGGACTGTAGCCAAAAACATTCAGTACTTC CASSSPGRTVAKNIQYF
TRBJ1-2 few TRBV9 NA TGTGCCAGCAGCCCCCGGGACGCCTACTATGGCTACACCTTC CASSPRDAYYGYTF
TRBJ2-3 many TRBV7-8 NA TGTGCCAGCAGCTTAGTAGGTAGCCGGTTCCCAGATACGCAGTATTTT CASSLVGSRFPDTQYF
TRBJ2-3 few TRBV5-1 NA TGTGCCAGCAGCTTGGGATCAAGGACAGATACGCAGTATTTT CASSLGSRTDTQYF
TRBJ2-3 many TRBV11-2 NA TGTGCCAGCAGCCTCGGACAGCCCTCGGTGGGAGATACGCAGTATTTT CASSLGQPSVGDTQYF
TRBJ2-1 many TRBV11-3 TRBD2 TGTGCCAGCAGCCCCCTTCAACTAGCGGGGGTTCCTAAGTTCTTC CASSPLQLAGVPKFF
TRBJ2-7 NA TRBV7-3 NA TGTGCCAGCACCGATATATACACCGGCTACGAGCAGTACTTC CASTDIYTGYEQYF
TRBJ1-1 few TRBV9 NA TGTGCCAGCAGCGCCACGGGCCAGGAAGCTGAAGCTTTCTTT CASSATGQEAEAFF
TRBJ1-1 many TRBV10-3 NA TGTGCCATCAGTGAGTCGAGTTCTGAAGCTTTCTTT CAISESSSEAFF
TRBJ1-2 many TRBV20-1 TRBD1 TGCAGTGCTAGAGATATCAGGGCAGGGGGTGAAGGCTACACCTTC CSARDIRAGGEGYTF
TRBJ2-7 many TRBV2 NA TGTGCCAGCAGGACTAACGAGCAGTACTTC CASRTNEQYF
TRBJ1-5 many TRBV2 NA TGTGCCAGCAGTGAACTGGGGAATCAGCCCCAGCATTTT CASSELGNQPQHF
TRBJ2-2 many TRBV10-3 NA TGTGCCATCATGGACGGAGCGAACACCGGGGAGCTGTTTTTT CAIMDGANTGELFF
TRBJ1-2 NA TRBV18 NA TGTGCCAGCTCGCAATCGGCAGGGATAACTTCAGGTGGCTACACCTTC CASSQSAGITSGGYTF
TRBJ1-2 NA TRBV6-1 NA TGTGCCAGCAGTGACAGCAATAACTATGGCTACACCTTC CASSDSNNYGYTF
TRBJ2-1 NA TRBV28 NA TGTGCCAGCAGTCAAACAGGGATTCAGTTCTTC CASSQTGIQFF